Listed below are T cell receptor beta chains from one sample, sequenced in a study of CD8 T cells in ankylosing spondylitis. TCRdb reprocessed the 5' RACE reads with MiXCR, giving one entry per CDR3 protein. The table records approximately 520,000 distinct CDR3 sequences, approximately 5.3% of them present only once. Source material: blood, either unsorted or a sorted T cell fraction (not recorded which). The receptors were sampled from a male donor with ankylosing spondylitis. CDR3s include the opening cysteine and the closing phenylalanine or tryptophan. The order of the fields is CDR3 length, clone size, V gene, D gene, J gene, CDR3 protein, CDR3 DNA. The D gene is left open where the match is weak. Clone size is shown for a subset of rows, as once, few, many or a class of expanded clone.

>13|many|TRBV29-1|.|TRBJ1-5
CSVEGGQGQPQHF
TGCAGCGTCGAGGGAGGGCAAGGCCAGCCCCAGCATTTT
>12|.|TRBV20-1|.|TRBJ2-7
CSASDSLYEQYF
TGCAGTGCTAGTGACAGCCTCTACGAGCAGTACTTC
>15|.|TRBV19|TRBD1|TRBJ2-3
CASSKGQGDSDTQYF
TGTGCCAGTTCTAAAGGACAGGGGGATTCAGATACGCAGTATTTT
>15|many|TRBV4-2|TRBD2|TRBJ2-3
CASSQASGNTDTQYF
TGTGCCAGCAGCCAAGCTAGCGGGAACACAGATACGCAGTATTTT
>12|many|TRBV5-1|.|TRBJ1-2
CASSVSDGGYTF
TGCGCCAGCAGCGTAAGTGATGGTGGCTACACCTTC
>10|many|TRBV27|.|TRBJ2-5
CASGKETQYF
TGTGCCAGCGGAAAAGAGACCCAGTACTTC
>14|.|TRBV28|TRBD2|TRBJ2-7
CASRGPGLVYEQYF
TGTGCCAGCAGAGGACCGGGACTAGTCTACGAGCAGTACTTC
>15|few|TRBV20-1|.|TRBJ2-1
CSARLGFLSYNEQFF
TGCAGTGCTAGACTTGGGTTCTTATCCTACAATGAGCAGTTCTTC
>13|many|TRBV5-1|.|TRBJ2-3
CASSWDVIGTQYF
TGCGCCAGCAGCTGGGACGTAATCGGTACGCAGTATTTT
>15|many|TRBV28|.|TRBJ2-7
CASRLTTGVEGGQYF
TGTGCCAGCCGACTGACCACCGGAGTGGAGGGCGGGCAGTACTTC
>15|many|TRBV20-1|TRBD1|TRBJ2-3
CSARDPTGPPDTQYF
TGCAGTGCTAGAGACCCGACAGGGCCCCCAGATACGCAGTATTTT
>15|many|TRBV20-1|TRBD1|TRBJ1-4
CSARDAGQGNEKLFF
TGCAGTGCTAGAGATGCGGGACAGGGGAATGAAAAACTGTTTTTT
>15|many|TRBV28|.|TRBJ2-3
CASSPLRGTTDTQYF
TGTGCCAGCAGCCCGCTACGGGGGACCACAGATACGCAGTATTTT
>13|many|TRBV7-8|.|TRBJ1-2
CASSTTSVDGYTF
TGTGCCAGCAGCACGACCTCCGTCGATGGCTACACCTTC
>11|many|TRBV10-3|.|TRBJ1-2
CAIGRGDGYTF
TGTGCCATCGGGAGGGGGGATGGCTACACCTTC
>13|many|TRBV7-9|.|TRBJ1-6
CASSLTGLAPLHF
TGTGCCAGCAGTTTAACAGGGCTAGCACCCCTCCACTTT
>12|many|TRBV29-1|.|TRBJ1-2
CSVPSGLYGYTF
TGCAGCGTCCCCTCCGGCCTCTATGGCTACACCTTC
>17|few|TRBV7-9|TRBD1|TRBJ2-7
CASSPGTGGAKPYEQYF
TGTGCCAGCAGCCCCGGGACAGGGGGTGCAAAACCTTACGAGCAGTACTTC
>14|many|TRBV7-7|TRBD1|TRBJ2-7
CASSATQGAGEQYF
TGTGCTAGCAGCGCAACACAGGGGGCTGGAGAGCAGTACTTC
>16|few|TRBV27|.|TRBJ1-4
CASSLVGWGPDEKLFF
TGTGCCAGCAGTTTGGTCGGCTGGGGCCCGGATGAAAAACTGTTTTTT
>14|many|TRBV29-1|TRBD2|TRBJ2-3
CSVEALAGTDTQYF
TGCAGCGTTGAGGCCCTAGCGGGCACAGATACGCAGTATTTT
>19|few|TRBV7-2|.|TRBJ2-1
CASSFAGRGTRSSYNEQFF
TGTGCCAGCAGCTTCGCGGGGCGGGGCACCAGGAGCTCCTACAATGAGCAGTTCTTC
>16|many|TRBV7-2|.|TRBJ1-2
CASSFSVGLGNYGYTF
TGTGCCAGCAGCTTCAGCGTAGGGCTGGGCAACTATGGCTACACCTTC
>14|many|TRBV18|TRBD2|TRBJ2-7
CASSPGTSSYEQYF
TGTGCCAGCTCACCAGGGACTAGCTCCTACGAGCAGTACTTC
>13|many|TRBV29-1|.|TRBJ2-4
CSVEDRVKNIQYF
TGCAGCGTTGAAGATCGTGTCAAAAACATTCAGTACTTC
>16|.|TRBV7-4|.|TRBJ2-5
CASSLTGPLSGETQYF
TGTGCCAGCAGCTTAACGGGACCTTTAAGCGGAGAGACCCAGTACTTC